This T cell receptor (beta chain) was retrieved from a study of blood T cell repertoires in COVID-19. On the study more broadly: There were acute and convalescent COVID-19 samples, and they came from the United States, Italy and Spain. PBMCs, B-cell-depleted T cells, or T cells were the source of the cDNA or gDNA that made up the material.

This clone was seen a handful of times. Authors' data handling: It was from reference gene primer amplification that nucleated cell counts were estimated. TCRdb's table, derived via immunoSEQ multiplex PCR, lists solely in-frame clones and lacks some. V, J and clone size were drawn from that table, and D and trimming were deduced from the DNA. This table holds about 230,000 clones, roughly 88% found once. The CDR3 spans 14 residues. Trimming took 6 bases from V and 9 from J; bases not matched to a gene: 7. Germline V gene lookup returns CDR1 MNHEY and CDR2 SVGEGT. Those enrolled, adults aged about 18 to 89 years, came from around 25 US areas.

Sequencing was carried out using PBMCs or T cells enriched from blood (not recorded which). This sequence originates from a woman between 35 and 50 years old with acute COVID-19. The V call is TRBV6-2 or TRBV6-3, the J call TRBJ2-1; TRBD2 matches 11 bases. The DNA for the CDR3 is TGTGCCAGCAGCCCTAGCGGGAGGTCGCGTGAGCAGTTCTTC. This sequence encodes CASSPSGRSREQFF.